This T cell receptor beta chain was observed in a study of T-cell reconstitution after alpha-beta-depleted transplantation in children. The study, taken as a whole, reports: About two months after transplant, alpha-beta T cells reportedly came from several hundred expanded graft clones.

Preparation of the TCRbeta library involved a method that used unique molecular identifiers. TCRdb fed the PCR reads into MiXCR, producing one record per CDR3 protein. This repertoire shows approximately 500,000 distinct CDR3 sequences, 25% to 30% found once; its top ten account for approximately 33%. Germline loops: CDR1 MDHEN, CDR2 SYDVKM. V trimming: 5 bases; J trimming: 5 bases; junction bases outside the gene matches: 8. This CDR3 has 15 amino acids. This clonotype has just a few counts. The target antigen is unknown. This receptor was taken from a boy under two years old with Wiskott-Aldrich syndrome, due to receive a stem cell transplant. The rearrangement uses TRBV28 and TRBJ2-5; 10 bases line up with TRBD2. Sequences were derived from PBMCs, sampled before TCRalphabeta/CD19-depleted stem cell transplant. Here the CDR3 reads CASSGLAENPETQYF. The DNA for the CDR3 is TGTGCCAGCAGTGGACTAGCGGAAAACCCGGAGACCCAGTACTTC. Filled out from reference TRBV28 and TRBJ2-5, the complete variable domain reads DVKVTQSSRYLVKRTGEKVFLECVQDMDHENMFWYRQDPGLGLRLIYFSYDVKMKEKGDIPEGYSVSREKKERFSLILESASTNQTSMYLCASSGLAENPETQYFGPGTRLLVL.